This entry lists 16 T cell receptor beta chains sequenced from one sample in a study of T cell changes during pregnancy in multiple sclerosis. Method: immunoSEQ multiplex PCR; TCRdb's copy keeps in-frame clones and lacks some. The data hold roughly 40,000 clones, with approximately 92% observed a single time. The sequenced sample was CD4+ T cells from peripheral blood mononuclear cells, obtained in the second trimester of pregnancy. The receptors here all came from a female donor in good health, enrolled as a control in a pregnancy study.

The chain recombines TRBV10-3 with TRBJ1-2; tentatively, D is TRBD1 (6 bases). The CDR3 covers 17 residues. V was pared by 6 bases and J by 0 bases, with 20 bases between. Per germline, CDR1 ENHRY and CDR2 SYGVKD. As DNA, the CDR3 is TGTGCCATCAGCGACAAGACCTATACAGGGACTAACTATGGCTACACCTTC. It translates to CAISDKTYTGTNYGYTF.

The CDR3 DNA reads TGTGCCAGCAGCTTGGGGCAGGGGGCTGGCTACGAGCAGTACTTC. Amino acid sequence: CASSLGQGAGYEQYF. The chain has TRBV7-3 and TRBJ2-7; 8 positions match TRBD1. CDR1 and CDR2 (germline): SGHTA, FQGTGA. After removal of 3 bases from V and 3 bases from J, the junction contained 7 bases not matched to a gene. The CDR3 is 15 residues long.

Here the CDR3 reads CAGGLTGLGLFF. DNA for the CDR3: TGTGCCGGGGGATTGACAGGATTGGGGCTGTTTTTT. The chain combines TRBV6-1 with TRBJ2-2; tentatively, D is TRBD1 (6 bases). The V end lost 11 bases, the J end lost 13 bases, and 20 bases lay between the germline ends. Germline CDR1 is MNHNS and CDR2 is SASEGT. The CDR3 runs to 12 residues.

The chain combines TRBV30 with TRBJ2-3; a weak D match, TRBD1 (6 bases). The CDR3 is 13 amino acids. CDR1 GTSNPN and CDR2 SVGIG come from the germline V gene (reference sequence). The ends were cut back, 7 bases at V and 0 bases at J, with 11 bases in the middle. The CDR3 sequence: CASTGTSTDTQYF. The DNA for the CDR3 is TGTGCCTCAACCGGGACAAGCACAGATACGCAGTATTTT.

The chain has TRBV6-6 and TRBJ1-2, with TRBD1 matching over 7 bases. CDR3 length equals 14 residues. Germline trimming cut 5 bases from V and 3 bases from J; bases unmatched to any gene: 6. Germline V CDR1 and CDR2: MNHNY, SVGAGI (reference sequence). The CDR3 reads CASSPRQGDYGYTF. The CDR3 nucleotides read TGTGCCAGCAGTCCTCGACAGGGCGACTATGGCTACACCTTC.

This chain joins TRBV11-2 and TRBJ2-7, with TRBD1 matching 9 bases. The germline V gene has CDR1 SGHAT and CDR2 FQNNGV. The junction had 11 bases not matched to a gene; V was cut back by 5 bases and J by 3 bases. There are 16 residues in the CDR3. Here the CDR3 DNA reads TGTGCCAGCAGCAGGGGGGTTTGGACAGGGGACTACGAGCAGTACTTC. Amino acid sequence: CASSRGVWTGDYEQYF. Combining the CDR3 with reference TRBV11-2 and TRBJ2-7 gives the whole variable domain EAGVAQSPRYKIIEKRQSVAFWCNPISGHATLYWYQQILGQGPKLLIQFQNNGVVDDSQLPKDRFSAERLKGVDSTLKIQPAKLEDSAVYLCASSRGVWTGDYEQYFGPGTRLTVT.

This rearrangement joins TRBV4-1 to TRBJ1-5; 7 bases fit TRBD1. The CDR3 is 15 amino acids. CDR1 is MGHRA and CDR2 is YSYEKL in the germline V gene. V lost 2 bases to trimming and J lost 11 bases; unmatched junction nucleotides: 12. The CDR3 sequence: CASSQKGDSTSSQHF. The CDR3 coding sequence is TGCGCCAGCAGCCAAAAAGGGGACAGTACTTCGTCCCAGCATTTT.

The chain combines TRBV18 with TRBJ2-1; TRBD2 matches 9 bases. Germline trimming cut 2 bases from V and 14 bases from J; bases unmatched to any gene: 22. The CDR3 spans 18 residues. Germline V gene data show CDR1 as KGHSH and CDR2 as LQKENI. The CDR3 coding sequence is TGTGCCAGCTCACCAGGGGCGGAGCGCGGGAGGGTACCAGCCAGGGAGTTCTTC. Translation: CASSPGAERGRVPAREFF.

Worth noting for this clone: One end of the junction is discordant with germline, which a read error may explain. V usage is TRBV7-7 and J usage is TRBJ2-5; TRBD1 aligns across 7 bases. The V gene's germline CDR1 is SSHAT and CDR2 FNYEAQ (reference sequence). The CDR3 length is 13 residues. The CDR3 sequence: CASSNDREETQYF. The CDR3 DNA reads as TGTGCTAGCAGCAACGACAGGGAGGAGACCCAGTACTTC.

This sequence joins TRBV7-8 and TRBJ2-4; D is unresolved. Trimming shortened V by 5 bases and J by 8 bases, and 16 bases separated the two germline ends. CDR1 and CDR2 (germline): SGHVS, FQNEAQ. This CDR3 comprises 14 residues. CDR3 loop: CASSIDSAEDIQYF. Here the CDR3 DNA reads TGTGCCAGCAGCATAGATTCCGCCGAGGACATTCAGTACTTC.

The V gene is TRBV11-3, the J gene TRBJ1-1; possibly TRBD1 for D (6 bases). V lost 5 bases and J 9 bases, leaving 16 bases between the germline ends. Germline values: CDR1 SGHNT, CDR2 YENEEA. The CDR3 spans 13 residues. The CDR3 is CASSPTSGVQAFF. For the CDR3, the DNA is TGTGCCAGCAGCCCCACCTCAGGGGTACAAGCTTTCTTT.

In this sample, this clone turned up once. V and J are TRBV5-1 and TRBJ2-1, with TRBD2 matching 8 bases. Germline CDR1 reads SGHRS; CDR2 reads YFSETQ. There are 14 residues in the CDR3. With 8 bases clipped from V and 7 bases from J, the junction kept 11 bases outside the gene matches. The CDR3 spells CASTGTRDGNEQFF. The CDR3 DNA follows: TGCGCCAGTACCGGGACTAGGGATGGGAATGAGCAGTTCTTC.

The V gene is TRBV7-2, the J gene TRBJ2-5, with D tentatively TRBD1 (6 bases). V lost 4 bases, J lost 2 bases, and 8 bases lay in between. The germline V gene has CDR1 SGHTA and CDR2 FQGNSA. The CDR3 spans 13 residues. In nucleotides, the CDR3 is TGTGCCAGCAGCTGGGGGCGGCAAGAGACCCAGTACTTC. Protein product: CASSWGRQETQYF.

This chain uses TRBV7-2 with TRBJ2-5, with 13 positions matching TRBD2. CDR1 SGHTA and CDR2 FQGNSA come from the germline V gene. The CDR3 contains 14 residues. The V segment lost 8 bases and the J segment 6 bases; nucleotides outside the gene matches: 6. The CDR3 region has the DNA TGTGCCAGCCGGGGGACTAGCGGGGAAAAGACCCAGTACTTC. It translates to CASRGTSGEKTQYF.

The count of this clone is one. The rearrangement uses TRBV30 and TRBJ1-4, with D perhaps TRBD1 (6 bases). Germline CDR1 is GTSNPN and CDR2 is SVGIG (reference sequence). Trimming stripped 2 bases from V and 0 bases from J, with 13 bases between. The CDR3 is 16 amino acids. This CDR3 is CAWSKKGVTTNEKLFF. The CDR3 DNA follows: TGTGCCTGGAGTAAAAAGGGGGTGACAACTAATGAAAAACTGTTTTTT.

This chain joins TRBV5-1 and TRBJ1-1; the match to TRBD1 covers 9 bases. The J segment lost 6 bases and the V segment lost 4 bases, leaving 7 bases of the junction unmatched. The CDR3 covers 14 residues. Germline CDR1 SGHRS, CDR2 YFSETQ. CDR3 sequence: CASSMDRGRPEAFF. DNA of the CDR3: TGCGCCAGCAGCATGGACAGGGGACGCCCTGAAGCTTTCTTT.